Listed here are 5 T cell receptor beta chains from one sample, sequenced in a study of shared clonotypes between healthy human individuals. Sequencing used immunoSEQ multiplex PCR; TCRdb keeps in-frame clones, though not all of them. The sample has approximately 2,000,000 clones; about 94% are singletons. Cells designated naive CD8 were CD45RO-negative and were positively selected for CCR7, with terminally differentiated effector memory CD45RA+ cells excluded. Input material: naive CD8+ T cells from PBMCs. These receptors were taken from a man younger than 30 in good health. Some clones in this sample may be carry-over from other donors' samples.

This chain joins TRBV6-1 and TRBJ2-1; 13 bases are a match to TRBD2. V was pared by 2 bases and J by 6 bases, with 4 bases of the junction left unmatched. Germline assignment: CDR1 MNHNS and CDR2 SASEGT. The CDR3 length is 16 residues. The CDR3, as DNA: TGTGCCAGCAGTGAAACTAGCGGGAGGGCCCTCAATGAGCAGTTCTTC. Translating gives CASSETSGRALNEQFF.

This clone has a handful of counts. The chain links TRBV7-2 to TRBJ2-1; D perhaps matches TRBD2 (5 bases). Germline CDR1 SGHTA, CDR2 FQGNSA. The CDR3 length is 16 residues. Between the trimmed V and J ends, which lost 5 bases and 0 bases, there was a span of 14 bases. As DNA, the CDR3 is TGTGCCAGCAGCGACCCCCCAGCGGTCTCCTACAATGAGCAGTTCTTC. It translates to CASSDPPAVSYNEQFF.

This CDR3 reads CASSLTSGREQYF. CDR3 in DNA: TGTGCCAGTAGTCTCACTAGCGGGAGGGAGCAGTACTTC. This chain connects TRBV19 to TRBJ2-7, with TRBD2 matching 12 bases. The CDR3 contains 13 residues. V was pared by 5 bases and J by 7 bases, with 3 bases of the junction left unmatched. Germline values: CDR1 LNHDA, CDR2 SQIVND (reference sequence).

The J gene is TRBJ2-3, the V gene TRBV7-8; tentatively, D is TRBD2 (5 bases). Trimming removed 1 base at V and 6 bases at J, with 14 bases between. CDR3 length: 15 amino acids. The V gene's germline CDR1 is SGHVS and CDR2 FQNEAQ. CDR3 region: CASSLGFLAWDTQYF. DNA for the CDR3: TGTGCCAGCAGCTTAGGCTTCCTAGCATGGGATACGCAGTATTTT.

The rearrangement joins TRBV7-9 to TRBJ2-7; 8 bases align to TRBD2. V gave up 1 base and J gave up 1 base; unmatched junction bases: 6. Germline CDR1 reads SEHNR; CDR2 reads FQNEAQ (reference sequence). There are 16 residues in the CDR3. In DNA form, the CDR3 reads TGTGCCAGCAGCTTAGAGTCGGGAGGGCCGTCCTACGAGCAGTACTTC. Its translation: CASSLESGGPSYEQYF.